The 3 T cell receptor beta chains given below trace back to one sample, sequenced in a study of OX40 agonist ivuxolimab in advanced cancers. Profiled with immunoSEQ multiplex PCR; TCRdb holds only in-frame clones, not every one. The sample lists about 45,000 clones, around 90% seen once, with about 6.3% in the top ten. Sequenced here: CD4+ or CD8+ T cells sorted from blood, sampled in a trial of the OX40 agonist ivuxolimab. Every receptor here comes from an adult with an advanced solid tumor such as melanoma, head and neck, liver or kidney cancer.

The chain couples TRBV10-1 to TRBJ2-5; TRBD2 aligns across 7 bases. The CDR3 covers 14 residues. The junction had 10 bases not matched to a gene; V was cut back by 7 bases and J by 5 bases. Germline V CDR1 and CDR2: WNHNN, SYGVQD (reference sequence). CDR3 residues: CASTLTSPPETQYF. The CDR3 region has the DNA TGCGCCAGCACCCTGACTAGCCCGCCGGAGACCCAGTACTTC.

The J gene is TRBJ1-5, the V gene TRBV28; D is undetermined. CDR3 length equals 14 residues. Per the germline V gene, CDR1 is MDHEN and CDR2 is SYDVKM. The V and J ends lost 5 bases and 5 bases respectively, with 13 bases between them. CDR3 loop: CASSPDGPHQPQHF. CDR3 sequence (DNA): TGTGCCAGCAGTCCGGACGGCCCCCATCAGCCCCAGCATTTT.

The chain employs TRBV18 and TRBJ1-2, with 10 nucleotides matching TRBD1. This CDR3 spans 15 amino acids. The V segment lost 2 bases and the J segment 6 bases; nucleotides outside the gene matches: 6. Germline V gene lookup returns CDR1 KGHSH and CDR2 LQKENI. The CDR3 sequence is CASSPRGQGMDGYTF. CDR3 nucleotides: TGTGCCAGCTCACCAAGGGGACAGGGGATGGATGGCTACACCTTC.